Listed below are T cell receptor beta chains from one sample, sequenced in a study of cytomegalovirus exposure and HLA in healthy donors. Produced via immunoSEQ multiplex PCR; TCRdb's table is partial and in-frame only. The sample has under 150,000 clones; about 90% are singletons. Source material: PBMCs. The receptors were gathered from a woman aged 18 to 35 in good health and CMV-seropositive. Both conserved end residues are part of each CDR3. Fields, in order: J gene, V gene, clone size, D gene, CDR3 protein, CDR3 DNA. A D gene is named only where the DNA matches it firmly. Rows may omit the clone size; those that give it use once, few, many or a size class.

TRBJ2-1 TRBV28 . . CASSPWDSLNEQFF TGTGCCAGCAGTCCATGGGACTCCCTCAATGAGCAGTTCTTC
TRBJ1-5 TRBV5-8 once . CASSADGNSNQPQHF TGTGCCAGCAGTGCGGACGGGAATAGCAATCAGCCCCAGCATTTT
TRBJ1-5 TRBV10-2 once TRBD1 CASSWDRYLNQPQHF TGCGCCAGCAGTTGGGACAGATATTTAAATCAGCCCCAGCATTTT
TRBJ2-3 TRBV14 . TRBD2 CASSQHYLAGVIDTQYF TGTGCCAGCAGCCAGCACTACTTAGCGGGGGTTATAGATACGCAGTATTTT
TRBJ1-4 TRBV7-9 . . CASSSRGGWDGSEKLFF TGTGCCAGCAGCTCCCGAGGCGGGTGGGACGGGAGCGAAAAACTGTTTTTT
TRBJ2-2 TRBV6-1 . . CASSEGRGYTGELFF TGTGCCAGCAGTGAAGGCAGGGGATACACCGGGGAGCTGTTTTTT
TRBJ2-7 TRBV6-5 . TRBD1 CASSSQPDRAYEQYF TGTGCCAGCAGTTCCCAACCGGACAGGGCCTACGAGCAGTACTTC
TRBJ1-1 TRBV9 . . CASSFRESDTEAFF TGTGCCAGCAGCTTCAGGGAATCCGACACTGAAGCTTTCTTT
TRBJ1-2 TRBV4-3 once TRBD1 CASSAETGALGGYTF TGCGCCAGCAGCGCGGAGACAGGGGCTCTAGGTGGCTACACCTTC
TRBJ2-2 TRBV28 once . CASSTPGQSWELFF TGTGCCAGCAGTACCCCCGGACAGTCCTGGGAGCTGTTTTTT
TRBJ2-7 TRBV7-9 . TRBD1 CASSLRQGALDEQYF TGTGCCAGCAGCTTACGACAGGGGGCACTGGACGAGCAGTACTTC
TRBJ2-7 TRBV4-1 . . CASSQTSGTTYEQYF TGCGCCAGCAGCCAAACATCAGGGACAACCTACGAGCAGTACTTC
TRBJ2-3 TRBV30 . TRBD2 CAWSSGLAGLIRADTQYF TGTGCCTGGAGTTCGGGTCTAGCGGGGTTAATCAGGGCTGATACGCAGTATTTT
TRBJ1-5 TRBV2 once . CASSEAEVLGPQHF TGTGCCAGCAGTGAAGCTGAGGTTTTGGGGCCCCAGCATTTT
TRBJ1-2 TRBV7-2 . . CASSPQSYYGYTF TGTGCCAGCAGCCCCCAGTCCTACTATGGCTACACCTTC
TRBJ1-2 TRBV5-1 . . CASSFSGRANYGYTF TGCGCCAGCAGCTTTTCGGGCAGGGCGAACTATGGCTACACCTTC
TRBJ1-3 TRBV5-1 . . CASSPNSGNTIYF TGCGCCAGCAGCCCCAACTCTGGAAACACCATATATTTT
TRBJ1-1 TRBV25-1 . TRBD1 CASLGQGTEAFF TGTGCCAGCCTGGGACAGGGGACTGAAGCTTTCTTT
TRBJ2-3 TRBV5-1 . TRBD2 CASVGLAGADTQYF TGCGCCAGCGTGGGACTAGCGGGAGCAGATACGCAGTATTTT
TRBJ2-2 TRBV7-3 . . CASSPMGRPNTGELFF TGTGCCAGCAGCCCCATGGGGAGACCGAACACCGGGGAGCTGTTTTTT
TRBJ1-5 TRBV7-8 . . CASSLVWQGNQPQHF TGTGCCAGCAGCTTAGTATGGCAGGGCAATCAGCCCCAGCATTTT
TRBJ1-3 TRBV2 . TRBD1 CASSMGQGYSGNTIYF TGTGCCAGCAGCATGGGACAGGGTTACTCTGGAAACACCATATATTTT
TRBJ2-7 TRBV2 . . CASREASGGYEQYF TGTGCCAGCAGAGAAGCTTCCGGGGGATACGAGCAGTACTTC
TRBJ2-1 TRBV15 . . CATSRDRGIYNNEQFF TGTGCCACCAGCAGAGATCGGGGGATTTACAACAATGAGCAGTTCTTC
TRBJ2-3 TRBV7-8 . TRBD1 CASSRTGKDTQYF TGTGCCAGCAGCAGGACAGGGAAAGATACGCAGTATTTT
TRBJ2-7 TRBV5-6 . TRBD1 CASSATGGRQYF TGTGCCAGCAGCGCGACAGGGGGTCGGCAGTACTTC
TRBJ2-1 TRBV19 . TRBD2 CASRTLAGRHNEQFF TGTGCCAGTCGAACCTTAGCGGGGAGGCACAATGAGCAGTTCTTC
TRBJ2-2 TRBV19 . TRBD2 CASRGSGRAGTGELFF TGTGCCAGTAGAGGTAGCGGGAGGGCGGGCACCGGGGAGCTGTTTTTT
TRBJ1-6 TRBV30 . TRBD1 CAWSVGGRDSPLHF TGTGCCTGGAGTGTAGGGGGCAGGGACTCACCCCTCCACTTT
TRBJ1-2 TRBV9 . . CASSVVTDYGYTF TGTGCCAGCAGCGTAGTGACAGACTATGGCTACACCTTC
TRBJ1-2 TRBV27 . . CASSSRDSPRGTNYGYTF TGTGCCAGCAGTTCACGGGACTCTCCTAGAGGGACTAACTATGGCTACACCTTC
TRBJ1-1 TRBV6-1 . . CASSESLALNTEAFF TGTGCCAGCAGTGAATCATTAGCCCTGAACACTGAAGCTTTCTTT
TRBJ2-3 TRBV7-3 . . CASSPQGMGTDTQYF TGTGCCAGCAGCCCGCAGGGGATGGGCACAGATACGCAGTATTTT
TRBJ2-7 TRBV25-1 . . CASSDPSASYEQYF TGTGCCAGCAGTGACCCTAGTGCATCCTACGAGCAGTACTTC
TRBJ1-1 TRBV6-1 . . CASRWGGVEAFF TGTGCCAGCCGGTGGGGGGGGGTTGAAGCTTTCTTT
TRBJ1-6 TRBV5-6 . . CASSLTGRLLNF TGTGCCAGCAGCTTGACAGGCAGGCTGCTGAACTTT
TRBJ1-1 TRBV28 . . CASSLEPTAEAFF TGTGCCAGCAGTTTGGAACCCACAGCTGAAGCTTTCTTT
TRBJ2-7 TRBV6-5 . TRBD1 CASSSTTGVYEQYF TGTGCCAGCAGTTCAACGACAGGGGTCTACGAGCAGTACTTC
TRBJ2-3 TRBV7-3 . . CASSPLNTDTQYF TGTGCCAGCAGCCCCCTAAACACAGATACGCAGTATTTT
TRBJ2-3 TRBV7-3 . . CASSSDGARSDTQYF TGTGCCAGCAGCTCCGATGGAGCGCGGTCAGATACGCAGTATTTT
TRBJ1-3 TRBV9 . . CASSPGVGNTIYF TGTGCCAGCAGTCCGGGGGTTGGAAACACCATATATTTT
TRBJ2-2 TRBV5-1 . . CASSLVTGTGELFF TGCGCCAGCAGCTTGGTAACAGGCACCGGGGAGCTGTTTTTT
TRBJ1-5 TRBV2 . . CASSRRDNQPQHF TGTGCCAGCAGCCGGAGGGATAATCAGCCCCAGCATTTT
TRBJ1-1 TRBV12-5 . . CASGHRESTEAFF TGTGCTAGTGGTCACCGGGAGAGCACTGAAGCTTTCTTT
TRBJ2-4 TRBV18 once TRBD2 CASSPTSENIQYF TGTGCCAGCTCACCTACTAGCGAAAACATTCAGTACTTC
TRBJ2-3 TRBV7-2 . . CASSLLGRLTDTQYF TGTGCCAGCAGCTTACTAGGGAGGCTGACAGATACGCAGTATTTT
TRBJ1-5 TRBV27 few TRBD1 CASSPVTGDLGPQHF TGTGCCAGCAGTCCAGTGACAGGGGATCTAGGGCCCCAGCATTTT
TRBJ1-1 TRBV30 . . CAWSVLKNTEAFF TGTGCCTGGAGTGTACTCAAAAACACTGAAGCTTTCTTT
TRBJ2-5 TRBV2 . . CASSPGGETQYF TGTGCCAGCAGCCCCGGAGGGGAGACCCAGTACTTC
TRBJ1-2 TRBV4-2 . . CASSQARGSAYGYTF TGTGCCAGCAGCCAAGCTCGTGGCAGCGCCTATGGCTACACCTTC
TRBJ1-1 TRBV29-1 . . CSVKGLMNTEAFF TGCAGCGTTAAAGGACTCATGAACACTGAAGCTTTCTTT
TRBJ2-7 TRBV18 once TRBD2 CASSPPSGGTYEQYF TGTGCCAGCTCACCACCTAGCGGGGGGACCTACGAGCAGTACTTC
TRBJ1-1 TRBV19 . . CASSIVGPRAEAFF TGTGCCAGTAGTATAGTGGGGCCTCGGGCTGAAGCTTTCTTT
TRBJ2-1 TRBV28 few . CASRGRDYNEQFF TGTGCCAGCAGGGGGCGGGACTACAATGAGCAGTTCTTC